This TCR beta chain was profiled in a study of T cells in Graves' hyperthyroidism and ophthalmopathy. Amplification yielded TCR beta CDR3 regions, with RNA transcripts as the source. Researchers ran a first-round RT-PCR on the TCR CDR3 using the HTBI primer set. Each CDR3 protein is one row after TCRdb ran MiXCR on the multiplex PCR reads. The repertoire consists of 500,000 to 800,000 distinct CDR3 sequences, with about 15% occurring once and the leading ten covering around 13%. This clonotype turned up a few times. Each ophthalmopathy patient scored at least 3 on the Clinical Activity Score and at least 4 on NOSPECS grade, with duration under 3 months. The sequence was obtained from a woman aged 45-59 years with Graves' ophthalmopathy. Sequencing was done on a sample of blood.

CDR3 in amino acids: CASSSWTSGSGSYNEQFF. In DNA form, the CDR3 reads TGCGCCAGCAGCTCCTGGACTAGCGGGAGTGGGTCCTACAATGAGCAGTTCTTC. This chain connects TRBV5-1 to TRBJ2-1, with TRBD2 identical over 13 bases. This CDR3 comprises 18 residues. Losses at the gene ends were 3 bases for V and 1 base for J; bases not matched to a gene: 7. Germline V gene data show CDR1 as SGHRS and CDR2 as YFSETQ.